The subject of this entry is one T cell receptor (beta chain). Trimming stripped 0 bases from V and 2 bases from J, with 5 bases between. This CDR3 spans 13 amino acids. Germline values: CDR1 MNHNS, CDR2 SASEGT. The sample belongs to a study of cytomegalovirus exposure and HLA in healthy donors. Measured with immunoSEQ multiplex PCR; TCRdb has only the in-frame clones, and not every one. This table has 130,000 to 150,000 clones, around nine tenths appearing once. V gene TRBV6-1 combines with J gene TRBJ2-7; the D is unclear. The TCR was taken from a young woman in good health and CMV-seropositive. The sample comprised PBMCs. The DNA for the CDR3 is TGTGCCAGCAGTGAAGCCTGGCCCTACGAGCAGTACTTC. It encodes CASSEAWPYEQYF.